The clone carrying this T cell receptor (beta chain) was picked up a small number of times. The data originate from a study of blood T cell repertoires in COVID-19. Looked up from germline, CDR1 is SGDLS and CDR2 is YYNGEE. With 3 bases clipped from V and 3 bases from J, the junction kept 11 bases outside the gene matches. This CDR3 is built from 16 residues. Measured with immunoSEQ multiplex PCR; TCRdb has only the in-frame clones, and not every one. This table holds 150,000 to 180,000 clones, 70% to 85% found once. What was sequenced was peripheral blood. The chain joins TRBV9 to TRBJ2-5; 7 bases line up with TRBD1. This clonotype was obtained from a woman aged 55 to 70 with acute or convalescent COVID-19. For the CDR3, the DNA is TGTGCCAGCAGCGCCGGCCCTCTGACAGGGAAAGAGACCCAGTACTTC. This gives the protein CASSAGPLTGKETQYF.